One and the same sample provided the 22 T cell receptor beta chains below, sequenced in a study of blood T cell repertoires in COVID-19. Sequencing used immunoSEQ multiplex PCR; TCRdb keeps in-frame clones, though not all of them. The sample has 180,000 or so clones, approximately 86% seen once. Sequenced sample: peripheral blood. The source is a man between 18 and 35 years old with acute or convalescent COVID-19.

The chain is built from TRBV28 and TRBJ2-1; the match to TRBD2 covers 10 bases. CDR1 and CDR2 from the germline V gene are MDHEN and SYDVKM. This CDR3 region has 17 residues. With 3 bases clipped from V and 15 bases from J, the junction kept 20 bases outside the gene matches. DNA for the CDR3: TGTGCCAGCAGTTTTGGGGATCGGAGCGGGGGGGCTTATCACAGGTTCTTC. Its protein is CASSFGDRSGGAYHRFF. Full variable domain (outside the CDR3, taken from reference TRBV28 and TRBJ2-1): DVKVTQSSRYLVKRTGEKVFLECVQDMDHENMFWYRQDPGLGLRLIYFSYDVKMKEKGDIPEGYSVSREKKERFSLILESASTNQTSMYLCASSFGDRSGGAYHRFFGPGTRLTVL.

CDR3 in amino acids: CASSIGGRTDTQYF. CDR3 sequence (DNA): TGTGCCAGTAGTATCGGAGGGCGCACAGATACGCAGTATTTT. The V call is TRBV19, the J call TRBJ2-3, with a weak D call TRBD2 (6 bases). This CDR3 spans 14 amino acids. Trimming shortened V by 3 bases and J by 1 base, and 8 bases separated the two germline ends. CDR1 is LNHDA and CDR2 is SQIVND in the germline V gene (reference sequence).

The V and J genes are TRBV5-1 and TRBJ2-1; TRBD1 is a possible D gene (6 bases). V was trimmed by 0 bases and J by 2 bases, leaving 6 bases between them. CDR3 length: 14 amino acids. CDR1 and CDR2 from the germline V gene are SGHRS and YFSETQ. The DNA for the CDR3 is TGCGCCAGCAGCTTGGGACAGGCCTACAATGAGCAGTTCTTC. It codes for CASSLGQAYNEQFF.

V is TRBV28 and J is TRBJ1-5; the match to TRBD1 covers 7 bases. This CDR3 has 16 residues. From germline, CDR1 is MDHEN and CDR2 SYDVKM. The junction had 6 bases not matched to a gene; V was cut back by 4 bases and J by 0 bases. CDR3 sequence: CASSSRTGHSNQPQHF. The CDR3 nucleotides are TGTGCCAGCAGTTCCAGGACAGGTCATAGCAATCAGCCCCAGCATTTT.

Here the CDR3 reads CASSLSAKRHQPQHF. CDR3 in DNA: TGTGCCAGCAGTTTATCGGCAAAGAGGCATCAGCCCCAGCATTTT. The chain carries TRBV28 and TRBJ1-5; D is undetermined. Trimming removed 1 base from V and 5 bases from J, with 12 bases in between. The CDR3 extends over 15 amino acids. Germline assignment: CDR1 MDHEN and CDR2 SYDVKM.

The rearrangement links TRBV19 to TRBJ2-4, with a possible D match to TRBD1 (5 bases). Trimming removed 0 bases at V and 1 base at J, with 13 bases between. Germline CDR1 and CDR2: LNHDA and SQIVND (reference sequence). This CDR3 has 17 residues. CDR3 DNA: TGTGCCAGTAGTATAGATCAGGGTGGTATGGCCAAAAACATTCAGTACTTC. It encodes CASSIDQGGMAKNIQYF. The variable domain in full, completed from reference TRBV19 and TRBJ2-4, reads DGGITQSPKYLFRKEGQNVTLSCEQNLNHDAMYWYRQDPGQGLRLIYYSQIVNDFQKGDIAEGYSVSREKKESFPLTVTSAQKNPTAFYLCASSIDQGGMAKNIQYFGAGTRLSVL.

This chain joins TRBV7-8 and TRBJ1-5, with unresolved D. This CDR3 region has 16 residues. Trimming removed 3 bases at V and 4 bases at J, with 16 bases between. Germline values: CDR1 SGHVS, CDR2 FQNEAQ. The CDR3 loop reads CASSFSGTAGNQPQHF. The CDR3 nucleotides read TGTGCCAGCAGCTTTAGCGGTACGGCAGGAAATCAGCCCCAGCATTTT.

The chain links TRBV11-2 to TRBJ1-1, with TRBD1 as a possible D gene (6 bases). CDR1 and CDR2 (germline): SGHAT, FQNNGV. V lost 1 base to trimming and J lost 1 base, with 10 bases between them. CDR3 length: 15 amino acids. CDR3 coding DNA: TGTGCCAGCAGCTTAGCGACGGGACAGAACACTGAAGCTTTCTTT. As protein: CASSLATGQNTEAFF.

This clone was picked up a small number of times. This rearrangement joins TRBV28 to TRBJ2-1, with D maybe TRBD1 (6 bases). The germline V gene has CDR1 MDHEN and CDR2 SYDVKM. The CDR3 is 16 amino acids. Trimming pared 2 bases from V and 4 bases from J, leaving 15 bases between. The CDR3 sequence: CASSLPQGLQYNEQFF. Here the CDR3 DNA reads TGTGCCAGCAGTTTACCCCAGGGGCTGCAGTACAATGAGCAGTTCTTC.

This clone has just a few counts. The J gene is TRBJ2-7, the V gene TRBV28; 7 bases agree with TRBD1. CDR1 is MDHEN and CDR2 is SYDVKM in the germline V gene. This CDR3 is built from 14 residues. V gave up 5 bases and J gave up 3 bases; unmatched junction bases: 7. The chain's CDR3 is CASSQPRQGYEQYV. The CDR3 nucleotides read TGTGCCAGCAGTCAACCGCGACAGGGCTACGAGCAGTACGTC.

V gene TRBV6-5 combines with J gene TRBJ2-5, with a possible D match to TRBD2 (5 bases). Trimming pared 6 bases from V and 2 bases from J, leaving 10 bases between. Germline V gene data show CDR1 as MNHEY and CDR2 as SVGAGI. CDR3 length equals 13 residues. This CDR3 is CASSRTVQETQYF. DNA of the CDR3: TGTGCCAGCAGCCGGACTGTACAAGAGACCCAGTACTTC.

The rearrangement uses TRBV19 and TRBJ1-6; a possible D gene is TRBD1 (5 bases). The CDR3 spans 12 residues. The germline V and J ends were trimmed by 10 bases and 10 bases, with 14 bases remaining between them. The germline gives CDR1 LNHDA, CDR2 SQIVND (reference sequence). DNA of the CDR3: TGTGCCACTTCGGACATCAACTCACCCCTCCACTTT. Translation gives CATSDINSPLHF.

DNA of the CDR3: TGTGCCAGCAGCACGGGGGGCGAAGCTTTCTTT. This codes for CASSTGGEAFF. The genes are TRBV9 and TRBJ1-1; D perhaps matches TRBD1 (6 bases). In germline, CDR1 is SGDLS, CDR2 YYNGEE. With 4 bases removed from V and 8 bases from J, the gap between germline ends came to 9 bases. The CDR3 covers 11 residues.

This chain connects TRBV6-5 to TRBJ2-7, with TRBD1 matching 8 bases. The ends lost 7 bases at V and 2 bases at J; junction bases unmatched: 10. CDR3 length equals 15 residues. Germline V gene sequence: CDR1 MNHEY, CDR2 SVGAGI. The CDR3 sequence is CASTSGGQAPYEQYF. In DNA form, the CDR3 reads TGTGCCAGCACCTCCGGGGGACAGGCGCCCTACGAGCAGTACTTC.

The chain has TRBV7-7 and TRBJ2-5, with D possibly being TRBD2 (5 bases). The V end was cut by 1 base, the J end by 1 base, with 10 bases between. Looked up from germline, CDR1 is SSHAT and CDR2 is FNYEAQ (reference sequence). The CDR3 totals 15 residues. CDR3 protein: CASSLGRRTQETQYF. In nucleotides, the CDR3 is TGTGCCAGCAGCTTAGGACGGAGGACCCAAGAGACCCAGTACTTC.

The rearrangement links TRBV7-2 to TRBJ2-7; D is uncertain. The V gene lost 4 bases and the J gene lost 2 bases, with 12 bases spanning the gap. This CDR3 comprises 14 residues. Germline values: CDR1 SGHTA, CDR2 FQGNSA. The DNA for the CDR3 is TGTGCCAGCAGCTACAACAGTTGGGCCTACGAGCAGTACTTC. The encoded protein is CASSYNSWAYEQYF.

This clone has a single count. CDR3: CASSILAGGPHNEQFF. In nucleotides, the CDR3 is TGTGCCAGTAGTATTTTAGCGGGGGGGCCACACAATGAGCAGTTCTTC. The V gene is TRBV19, the J gene TRBJ2-1; TRBD2 agrees at 11 bases. V shed 3 bases, J shed 5 bases, and the junction held 6 bases outside the gene matches. Germline CDR1 and CDR2: LNHDA and SQIVND (reference sequence). The CDR3 consists of 16 residues.

The V gene is TRBV7-8, the J gene TRBJ2-5; D perhaps matches TRBD1 (5 bases). This CDR3 spans 14 amino acids. V lost 5 bases and J 1 base, leaving 11 bases between the germline ends. Germline loops: CDR1 SGHVS, CDR2 FQNEAQ. CDR3 in amino acids: CASSPRTLQETQYF. The DNA for the CDR3 is TGTGCCAGCAGCCCCAGGACACTCCAAGAGACCCAGTACTTC.

This chain joins TRBV7-6 and TRBJ1-1; D is uncertain. V was trimmed by 3 bases and J by 0 bases, leaving 5 bases between them. Germline CDR1 and CDR2: SGHVS and FNYEAQ. This CDR3 spans 13 amino acids. For the CDR3, the DNA is TGTGCCAGCAGCTTCAATCTGAACACTGAAGCTTTCTTT. It encodes CASSFNLNTEAFF.

This clone was counted a single time. The V call is TRBV7-8, the J call TRBJ1-2; tentative D call: TRBD1 (6 bases). The CDR3 contains 16 residues. V lost 5 bases to trimming and J lost 7 bases, with 23 bases between them. Germline-derived CDR1 and CDR2 are SGHVS and FQNEAQ. CDR3 sequence (DNA): TGTGCCAGCAGCGCTAACATAGGCCAGGGGTTATTTGGCTACACCTTC. Encoded protein: CASSANIGQGLFGYTF.

This chain links TRBV23-1 with TRBJ2-7; D is perhaps TRBD1 (5 bases). TRBV23-1 is flagged as an ORF with uncertain function. The CDR3 has 11 amino acids. The CDR3 spells CVETAGPEQYV. Written as DNA, the CDR3 is TGCGTCGAGACGGCAGGGCCCGAGCAGTACGTC.

V and J are TRBV25-1 and TRBJ2-7; TRBD1 agrees at 8 bases. Germline V lookup: CDR1 MGHDK, CDR2 SYGVNS. This CDR3 has 17 amino acids. J lost 1 base, V lost 4 bases, and 12 bases had no gene match. In DNA, the CDR3 is TGTGCCAGCAGTGGAATGTATGGGACAGGTCCGTCCTACGAGCAGTACTTC. Its translation: CASSGMYGTGPSYEQYF.